These T cell receptor beta chains were read from a single sample in a study of blood T cell repertoires in COVID-19. TCRdb's table, derived via immunoSEQ multiplex PCR, lists solely in-frame clones and lacks some. The sample has 85,000 to 90,000 clones, about 82% seen once. The sequenced sample consisted of peripheral blood. These receptors were collected from a human donor in a cohort sampled during active COVID-19. Both conserved end residues are part of each CDR3. Each record gives: clone size, CDR3 length, D gene, V gene, J gene, CDR3 DNA, CDR3 protein. A D gene is named only where the DNA matches it firmly. Not all rows give a size; the values are once, few, many and, for expanded clones, a class.

once,15,TRBD2,TRBV7-2,TRBJ2-7,TGTGCCAGCAGCCAAACTAGCGGGGGAAACTACGAGCAGTACTTC,CASSQTSGGNYEQYF
NA,13,NA,TRBV28,TRBJ2-7,TGTGCCAGCAGTAGCCCAGCCGGGAGCGAGCAGTACTTC,CASSSPAGSEQYF
NA,15,NA,TRBV7-8,TRBJ1-3,TGTGCCAGCAGCTTATCCGCGGGGTCTGGAAACACCATATATTTT,CASSLSAGSGNTIYF
NA,17,NA,TRBV7-2,TRBJ1-3,TGTGCCAGCAGCTTAGCCGGGGGTGCGGGGGGGGGAAACACCATATATTTT,CASSLAGGAGGGNTIYF
NA,17,TRBD1,TRBV5-4,TRBJ2-2,TGTGCCAGCAGCGGACGACAGGGGGCCTTGAACACCGGGGAGCTGTTTTTT,CASSGRQGALNTGELFF
few,12,NA,TRBV6-2/TRBV6-3,TRBJ2-7,TGTGCCAGCAGTTACTCTGAGGCCGAGCAGTACTTC,CASSYSEAEQYF
few,14,TRBD1,TRBV18,TRBJ1-3,TGTGCCAGCTCAGTCGGACAGGGCCGAAACACCATATATTTT,CASSVGQGRNTIYF
NA,15,TRBD1,TRBV19,TRBJ2-7,TGTGCCAGTAGTGACCGGGACAGGGGACCCCACGAGCAGTACTTC,CASSDRDRGPHEQYF
NA,14,NA,TRBV18,TRBJ2-7,TGTGCCAGCTCACCACCTGCTCAGGCAGCCGAGCAGTACTTC,CASSPPAQAAEQYF
NA,13,NA,TRBV11-2,TRBJ1-1,TGTGCCAGCAGACCGCGTGGGGGGACTGAAGCTTTCTTT,CASRPRGGTEAFF
NA,15,NA,TRBV7-3,TRBJ1-1,TGTGCCAGCAGCTTAAAAGCCGGACAGAACACTGAAGCTTTCTTT,CASSLKAGQNTEAFF
NA,14,TRBD1,TRBV11-3,TRBJ2-7,TGTGCCAGCAGCGAGGGACAGGGCTCCTACGAGCAGTACTTC,CASSEGQGSYEQYF
few,14,TRBD1,TRBV29-1,TRBJ2-5,TGCAGCGTGGTCCTCCGCGGACAGGGGCAAGGGACCGACTTC,CSVVLRGQGQGTDF
NA,15,NA,TRBV7-8,TRBJ1-5,TGTGCCAGCAGCTTACAATTGGAGGAAACTCAGCCCCAGCATTTT,CASSLQLEETQPQHF
NA,13,NA,TRBV12-3/TRBV12-4,TRBJ2-1,TGTGCCAGCAGTTTAATGGGGAGAAATGAGCAGTTCTTC,CASSLMGRNEQFF
NA,16,TRBD2,TRBV6-2/TRBV6-3,TRBJ2-1,TGTGCCAGCAGTTACTCGTCTAGCGGGGGGGCCGGGTTGTCGTTCTTC,CASSYSSSGGAGLSFF
NA,14,NA,TRBV6-5,TRBJ2-1,TGTGCCAGCAGTCGAGGCCAGGGGGGCAATGAGCAGTTCTTC,CASSRGQGGNEQFF
NA,11,NA,TRBV10-3,TRBJ1-1,TGTGCCATCAGTGCCGGGACTCAAGCTTTCTTT,CAISAGTQAFF
NA,15,NA,TRBV28,TRBJ2-7,TGTGCCAGCAGTTTATATGCGGGGGCCCGGTACGAGCAGTACTTC,CASSLYAGARYEQYF
few,15,TRBD2,TRBV28,TRBJ2-1,TGTGCCAGCAGCCCCGGGACTAGCGGAAACAATGAGCAGTTCTTC,CASSPGTSGNNEQFF
once,16,NA,TRBV24-1,TRBJ2-7,TGTGCCACCAGTGATTCTTACGGGACAAATTCCTACGAGCAGTACTTC,CATSDSYGTNSYEQYF
NA,14,NA,TRBV27,TRBJ1-5,TGTGCCAGCAGTCCCTCGGCAGGGTGGCAGCCCCAGCATTTT,CASSPSAGWQPQHF
few,15,NA,TRBV19,TRBJ1-2,TGTGCCAGTAGTACTAGCCGGGCCGCAGTCTATGGCTACACCTTC,CASSTSRAAVYGYTF
NA,15,TRBD1,TRBV19,TRBJ2-5,TGTGCCAGTAGTATTCAAGGGGGCTGGGGGGAGACCCAGTACTTC,CASSIQGGWGETQYF
NA,13,NA,TRBV24-1,TRBJ1-1,TGTGCCACCAGGGACAGCATGAACACTGAAGCTTTCTTT,CATRDSMNTEAFF
once,19,TRBD2,TRBV2,TRBJ2-3,TGTGCCAGCACGTGGGGGCTAGGGGAAGCGGGGGCCCGCACAGATACGCAGTATTTT,CASTWGLGEAGARTDTQYF
once,17,TRBD2,TRBV7-2,TRBJ2-1,TGTGCCAGCAGCTTAGCGACTAGCGGGGCCTATTACAATGAGCAGTTCTTC,CASSLATSGAYYNEQFF
NA,12,TRBD1,TRBV12-3/TRBV12-4,TRBJ2-3,TGTGCCAGCAGATCCGGGACAGGGTCCCAGTATTTT,CASRSGTGSQYF
NA,16,TRBD2,TRBV18,TRBJ2-3,TGTGCCAGCTCCCCTGTAGCGGGGGGGCCTCAAGATACGCAGTATTTT,CASSPVAGGPQDTQYF
NA,20,TRBD2,TRBV9,TRBJ2-6,TGTGCCAGCAGCGAATGGATGGCTACTAGCGGAGTATCTGGGGCCAACGTCCTGACTTTC,CASSEWMATSGVSGANVLTF
NA,12,NA,TRBV6-6,TRBJ2-5,TGTGCCAGCAGTCGTAGTCCAGAGACCCAGTACTTC,CASSRSPETQYF
NA,14,NA,TRBV2,TRBJ1-1,TGTGCCAGCAGCGAGGCCACCTCAATGGGTAAAGCTTTCTTT,CASSEATSMGKAFF
NA,18,TRBD2,TRBV5-1,TRBJ2-3,TGCGCCAGCACCCAACGGGGGGTCGGGGTAATAGGCACAGATACGCAGTATTTT,CASTQRGVGVIGTDTQYF
NA,13,NA,TRBV11-2,TRBJ1-2,TGTGCCAGCAGCTTAGACAGATCCTATGGCTACACCTTC,CASSLDRSYGYTF
NA,15,NA,TRBV7-5,TRBJ1-5,TGTGCCAGAAGTTGGGAGGTCCATAGCAATCAGCCCCAGCATTTT,CARSWEVHSNQPQHF
NA,16,TRBD1,TRBV5-1,TRBJ1-3,TGCGCCAGCAGCTTGGGGACAGGGCACTCTGGAAACACCATATATTTT,CASSLGTGHSGNTIYF
NA,15,TRBD2,TRBV7-6,TRBJ2-1,TGTGCCAGCAGCCCGATAGCGGGGGCTTACAATGAGCAGTTCTTC,CASSPIAGAYNEQFF
NA,15,TRBD1,TRBV6-2/TRBV6-3,TRBJ1-2,TGTGCCAGCAGTACTCGGACAGGGAGATTCTATGGCTACACCTTC,CASSTRTGRFYGYTF
NA,17,NA,TRBV12-5,TRBJ1-4,TGTGCTAGTGGTTTGATTAGTGGCAGGGGAACAATCACCGGACTGTTTTTT,CASGLISGRGTITGLFF
NA,15,NA,TRBV5-1,TRBJ2-7,TGCGCCAGCAGCTTGGGGGCAGCACCCTCCTACGAGCAGTACTTC,CASSLGAAPSYEQYF
NA,14,NA,TRBV3-1/TRBV3-2,TRBJ2-3,TGTGCCAGCAGCCAAGATCCGTCCGCACTCCGTCGGTATTTT,CASSQDPSALRRYF
NA,15,NA,TRBV11-1,TRBJ2-5,TGTGCCAGCAGCTTAGCGCTATCCAGGGAAGAGACCCAGTACTTC,CASSLALSREETQYF
NA,16,NA,TRBV4-2,TRBJ2-7,TGTGCCAGCAGCCCAGGTCGGACGGGAGTCAGAAACGAGCAGTACTTC,CASSPGRTGVRNEQYF
NA,13,TRBD1,TRBV19,TRBJ1-1,TGTGCCAGTAGAGCAGGGGGTGGACCTGAAGCTTTCTTT,CASRAGGGPEAFF
NA,13,TRBD1,TRBV30,TRBJ1-1,TGTGCCTGGAGTGTGCAGGACAGGGCTGAAGCTTTCTTT,CAWSVQDRAEAFF
NA,14,TRBD1,TRBV18,TRBJ2-7,TGTGCCAGCTCACCGGGACAGGGATCCTACGAGCAGTACTTC,CASSPGQGSYEQYF
once,14,TRBD1,TRBV7-9,TRBJ1-1,TGTGCCAGCAGCGAAGGACAGGGGAACACTGAAGCTTTCTTT,CASSEGQGNTEAFF
once,13,NA,TRBV25-1,TRBJ1-2,TGTGCCAGCAGTGCCTCAGGGTCCTATGGCTACACCTTC,CASSASGSYGYTF
few,16,TRBD1,TRBV18,TRBJ1-1,TGTGCCAGCTCACCAACGGGGACAGTTATGAACACTGAAGCTTTCTTT,CASSPTGTVMNTEAFF
once,16,NA,TRBV4-3,TRBJ1-2,TGCGCCAGCAGCCAAGGACTAAACGAAGCGAACTATGGCTACACCTTC,CASSQGLNEANYGYTF
medium-sized,15,TRBD2,TRBV5-5,TRBJ2-7,TGTGCCAGCAGCGCCCGGGCTAGCGGGGCTCACGAGCAGTACTTC,CASSARASGAHEQYF
NA,12,NA,TRBV5-6,TRBJ2-7,TGTGCCAGCAGCTTTACTGACTTGGAGCAGTACTTC,CASSFTDLEQYF
NA,15,TRBD2,TRBV28,TRBJ2-1,TGTGCCACTAACGGGGCGGGAGGCCTTTACAATGAGCAGTTCTTC,CATNGAGGLYNEQFF